This T cell receptor beta chain was sequenced during a study of response to subunit inactivated influenza vaccine. Study-wide findings and caveats: Few new T cells, the authors suggested, are recruited by each seasonal influenza vaccination.

The CDR3 loop spans 15 amino acids. Looked up from germline, CDR1 is MNHEY and CDR2 is SVGEGT. J lost 3 bases, V lost 1 base, and 6 bases had no gene match. A note on this clonotype: Its antigen remains unidentified.

Using its own MiXCR run on the RT-PCR reads, TCRdb lists one record per CDR3 protein. The repertoire holds roughly 760,000 distinct CDR3 sequences, with roughly 20% as singletons. V gene TRBV6-2 or TRBV6-3 combines with J gene TRBJ2-7; the match to TRBD1 covers 7 bases. The receptor was derived from a man aged 45 to 65 who received an inactivated influenza vaccine. The input for sequencing was PBMCs from blood, taken around 5 days after vaccination. The CDR3 region has the DNA TGTGCCAGCAGTTACTTGACAGGGAACCTCTACGAGCAGTACTTC. Amino acid sequence: CASSYLTGNLYEQYF.